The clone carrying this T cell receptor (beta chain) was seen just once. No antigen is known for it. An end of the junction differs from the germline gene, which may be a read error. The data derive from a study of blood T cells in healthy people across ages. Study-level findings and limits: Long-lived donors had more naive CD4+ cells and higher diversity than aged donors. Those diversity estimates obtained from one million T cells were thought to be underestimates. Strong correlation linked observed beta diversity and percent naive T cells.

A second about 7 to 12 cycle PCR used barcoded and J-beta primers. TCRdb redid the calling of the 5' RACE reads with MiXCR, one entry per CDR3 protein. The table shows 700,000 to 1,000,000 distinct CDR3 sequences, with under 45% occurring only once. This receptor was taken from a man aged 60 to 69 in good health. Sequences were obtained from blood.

CDR3 sequence (DNA): TGTGCCAGCAGCGAATTCGCGACGGGCAACAACGAGCAGTTCTTC. Protein: CASSEFATGNNEQFF. The chain links TRBV9 to TRBJ2-1, with no clear D. Germline V lookup: CDR1 SGDLS, CDR2 YYNGEE. CDR3 size: 15 residues.